This record concerns one T cell receptor beta chain sequence. The antigen remains undetermined. These data are taken from a study of graft-versus-host responses after intestinal transplantation. CDR1 MGHRA and CDR2 YSYEKL come from the germline V gene. There are 15 residues in the CDR3. V trimming: 4 bases; J trimming: 10 bases; junction bases outside the gene matches: 10. Study conclusions and caveats: Recipient-marrow GvH clones were detected, some having first appeared in ileum or blood.

Method: immunoSEQ multiplex PCR; TCRdb's copy keeps in-frame clones and lacks some. Of approximately 24,000 clones listed, about 95% were seen once; the top ten hold less than 0.85%. V usage is TRBV4-1 and J usage is TRBJ1-6, with TRBD1 identical over 7 bases. The sequence was obtained from a human patient who received an intestinal transplant, so some T cells may come from the graft donor. The sequencing used PBMCs, collected more than 29 days after intestinal transplant. The CDR3 nucleotides read TGCGCCAGCAGCCCCAGGACAGGCTCTAAATCACCCCTCCACTTT. Protein: CASSPRTGSKSPLHF.